The 28 T cell receptor beta chains below all came from one sample that was sequenced in a study of blood T cell repertoires in COVID-19. The assay was immunoSEQ multiplex PCR, and TCRdb's table has in-frame clones only and misses some. The table has around 180,000 clones, around 76% seen once. The material sequenced was PBMCs or T cells enriched from blood (not recorded which). The receptor source for this set is a woman aged 45-60 years with acute COVID-19.

This chain connects TRBV7-2 to TRBJ1-2; D may be TRBD1 (6 bases). The CDR3 is 15 amino acids. The V end lost 1 base, the J end lost 11 bases, and 20 bases lay between the germline ends. Germline values: CDR1 SGHTA, CDR2 FQGNSA. Here the CDR3 reads CASSLEGGPPLRYTF. The CDR3 DNA reads TGTGCCAGCAGCTTAGAGGGGGGGCCCCCCTTAAGGTACACCTTC.

The CDR3 protein is CSSGQVNTEAFF. CDR3 sequence (DNA): TGCAGCTCTGGACAGGTGAACACTGAAGCTTTCTTT. The chain joins TRBV29-1 to TRBJ1-1, with 7 bases identical to TRBD1. Germline CDR1 is SQVTM and CDR2 is ANQGSEA. This CDR3 contains 12 residues. Losses at the gene ends were 8 bases for V and 0 bases for J; bases not matched to a gene: 3. The whole variable domain, filled in from reference TRBV29-1 and TRBJ1-1, reads SAVISQKPSRDICQRGTSLTIQCQVDSQVTMMFWYRQQPGQSLTLIATANQGSEATYESGFVIDKFPISRPNLTFSTLTVSNMSPEDSSIYLCSSGQVNTEAFFGQGTRLTVV.

The chain couples TRBV5-6 to TRBJ1-4; D remains unclear. Trimming shortened V by 4 bases and J by 5 bases, and 3 bases separated the two germline ends. The CDR3 length is 11 residues. CDR1 and CDR2 (germline): SGHDT, YYEEEE. Here the CDR3 DNA reads TGTGCCAGCAGCCTGAATGAAAAACTGTTTTTT. This gives the protein CASSLNEKLFF. Based on the CDR3 plus reference TRBV5-6 and TRBJ1-4, the full variable domain is DAGVTQSPTHLIKTRGQQVTLRCSPKSGHDTVSWYQQALGQGPQFIFQYYEEEERQRGNFPDRFSGHQFPNYSSELNVNALLLGDSALYLCASSLNEKLFFGSGTQLSVL.

This clone turned up a few times. The V gene is TRBV12-3 or TRBV12-4, the J gene TRBJ1-3; D gene uncertain. The CDR3 contains 12 residues. V was clipped by 7 bases and J by 2 bases, with 6 bases between them. CDR3 loop: CASMSAGNTIYF. The CDR3 DNA reads as TGTGCCAGCATGAGTGCTGGAAACACCATATATTTT.

The chain uses TRBV11-2 and TRBJ1-2; no clear D. The CDR3 loop spans 13 amino acids. Looked up from germline, CDR1 is SGHAT and CDR2 is FQNNGV. The germline V and J ends were trimmed by 3 bases and 8 bases, with 13 bases remaining between them. This CDR3 reads CASSFGMELGYTF. CDR3 nucleotides: TGTGCCAGCAGCTTCGGGATGGAACTCGGCTACACCTTC.

This rearrangement joins TRBV4-3 to TRBJ2-1, with TRBD1 matching 7 bases. Germline-derived CDR1 and CDR2 are LGHNA and YSLEER. After removal of 3 bases from V and 10 bases from J, the junction contained 15 bases not matched to a gene. CDR3 size: 16 residues. The CDR3, as DNA: TGCGCCAGCAGCCAGGCTACTTCGACAGGGTTGGGCGAGCAGTTCTTC. Its protein is CASSQATSTGLGEQFF.

The chain couples TRBV18 to TRBJ1-3, with 8 bases fitting TRBD1. The trim removed 4 bases at V and 2 bases at J, leaving 7 bases unmatched. The CDR3 is 16 residues long. The germline V gene has CDR1 KGHSH and CDR2 LQKENI. The CDR3 bases are TGTGCCAGCTCACTTCAGGACAGGGCTGCTGGAAACACCATATATTTT. Encoded protein: CASSLQDRAAGNTIYF.

The rearrangement joins TRBV4-3 to TRBJ1-1; D is unresolved. The V gene lost 10 bases and the J gene lost 10 bases, with 10 bases spanning the gap. Germline loops: CDR1 LGHNA, CDR2 YSLEER. This CDR3 region has 9 residues. The DNA for the CDR3 is TGCGCCATCCCCTGTCGAGCTTTCTTT. Its translation is CAIPCRAFF.

V is TRBV19 and J is TRBJ1-6; possibly TRBD1 for D (5 bases). V dropped 5 bases and J dropped 8 bases, with 13 bases sitting between them. The CDR3 has 14 amino acids. Germline CDR1 reads LNHDA; CDR2 reads SQIVND (reference sequence). The DNA of the CDR3 is TGTGCCAGTAGTCGCGGACATAGGGATTCACCCCTCCACTTT. It specifies CASSRGHRDSPLHF. Based on the CDR3 plus reference TRBV19 and TRBJ1-6, the full variable domain is DGGITQSPKYLFRKEGQNVTLSCEQNLNHDAMYWYRQDPGQGLRLIYYSQIVNDFQKGDIAEGYSVSREKKESFPLTVTSAQKNPTAFYLCASSRGHRDSPLHFGNGTRLTVT.

The sample holds one count of this clone. The J gene is TRBJ1-5, the V gene TRBV6-5, with D possibly being TRBD1 (5 bases). CDR3 length: 15 amino acids. CDR1 is MNHEY, CDR2 SVGAGI, per germline. Deletions cut 6 bases from V and 0 bases from J, with 12 bases between. The CDR3 spells CASSHDRNSNQPQHF. The CDR3 region has the DNA TGTGCCAGCAGCCATGACAGAAATAGCAATCAGCCCCAGCATTTT.

In the case of this clone: The junction shows a germline mismatch at one end, possibly a read error. The V call is TRBV7-7, the J call TRBJ2-3; TRBD2 agrees at 14 bases. In germline, CDR1 is SSHAT, CDR2 FNYEAQ (reference sequence). The CDR3 length is 16 residues. The CDR3: CASSSGTSGGTDTQYF. In DNA form, the CDR3 reads TGTGCTAGCAGCTCTGGGACTAGCGGGGGTACAGATACGCAGTATTTT.

This clone has a handful of counts. This chain uses TRBV30 with TRBJ1-1; TRBD1 might be the D (5 bases). Germline CDR1 reads GTSNPN; CDR2 reads SVGIG (reference sequence). The CDR3 consists of 13 residues. V lost 2 bases and J lost 1, with 8 bases in between. CDR3 loop: CAWSYTGNTEAFF. Here the CDR3 DNA reads TGTGCCTGGAGTTACACAGGGAACACTGAAGCTTTCTTT.

The chain carries TRBV27 and TRBJ1-5; 7 bases are a match to TRBD1. CDR1 is MNHEY and CDR2 is SMNVEV in the germline V gene (reference sequence). V lost 4 bases to trimming and J lost 9 bases; unmatched junction nucleotides: 9. The CDR3 loop spans 14 amino acids. CDR3 in amino acids: CASSSGDSLRPQHF. The DNA of the CDR3 is TGTGCCAGCAGTTCAGGGGACAGCCTTAGGCCCCAGCATTTT.

This clone was counted between two and nine times. The rearrangement links TRBV28 to TRBJ2-7, with no clear D. The CDR3 spans 13 residues. Germline lookup yields CDR1 MDHEN and CDR2 SYDVKM. The V gene lost 7 bases and the J gene lost 2 bases, with 12 bases spanning the gap. Here the CDR3 reads CASTRVTPYEQYV. The CDR3 DNA reads as TGTGCCAGCACCCGGGTTACCCCCTACGAGCAGTACGTC.

The rearrangement uses TRBV7-8 and TRBJ2-7; 9 bases are shared with TRBD1. V was pared by 5 bases and J by 0 bases, with 11 bases of the junction left unmatched. Germline values: CDR1 SGHVS, CDR2 FQNEAQ. CDR3 length: 17 residues. The CDR3 loop is CASSLQTGTGSSYEQYV. DNA for the CDR3: TGTGCCAGCAGCCTACAAACCGGGACAGGGAGCTCCTACGAGCAGTACGTC.

The chain couples TRBV7-9 to TRBJ1-6; D not resolved. Between the trimmed V and J ends, which lost 2 bases and 7 bases, there was a span of 6 bases. From germline, CDR1 is SEHNR and CDR2 FQNEAQ (reference sequence). This CDR3 spans 13 amino acids. The DNA for the CDR3 is TGTGCCAGCAGCTTATCCGGGAATTCACCCCTCCACTTT. Protein sequence: CASSLSGNSPLHF.

This clone came up once. For the CDR3, the DNA is TGTGCCAGTGAGGGATCCTATGGCTACACCTTC. It specifies CASEGSYGYTF. The chain joins TRBV19 to TRBJ1-2; D unresolved. Germline assignment: CDR1 LNHDA and CDR2 SQIVND (reference sequence). The V and J ends lost 8 bases and 4 bases respectively, with 8 bases between them. This CDR3 is 11 amino acids long.

The chain employs TRBV14 and TRBJ1-4, with D hard to call. The CDR3 spans 17 residues. CDR1 is SGHDN and CDR2 is FVKESK in the germline V gene. Trimming removed 1 base at V and 8 bases at J, with 20 bases between. CDR3 protein: CASSQVSGAPSGEKLFF. The CDR3 DNA sequence: TGTGCCAGCAGCCAAGTTTCAGGTGCCCCCTCGGGAGAAAAACTGTTTTTT.

The V gene is TRBV4-2, the J gene TRBJ2-3, with 9 bases aligning to TRBD2. The V and J ends lost 0 bases and 0 bases, in that order; junction bases with no gene match: 4. From germline, CDR1 is LGHNA and CDR2 YNFKEQ. This CDR3 spans 17 amino acids. CDR3 region: CASSQDLAGESTDTQYF. CDR3 in DNA: TGTGCCAGCAGCCAAGATTTAGCGGGGGAGAGCACAGATACGCAGTATTTT.

The chain joins TRBV14 to TRBJ2-7; D possibly corresponds to TRBD1 (6 bases). The V end was cut by 0 bases, the J end by 7 bases, with 13 bases between. The CDR3 is 14 residues long. CDR1 and CDR2 (germline): SGHDN, FVKESK. This chain's CDR3 is CASSQDRGLGEQYV. The DNA for the CDR3 is TGTGCCAGCAGCCAAGACAGGGGCCTGGGGGAGCAGTACGTC.

This clone was seen only a few times. The CDR3 is CSVVRDTNTGELFF. The CDR3 region has the DNA TGCAGCGTTGTTCGAGACACAAACACCGGGGAGCTGTTTTTT. The rearrangement links TRBV29-1 to TRBJ2-2, with D uncertain. Germline V gene data show CDR1 as SQVTM and CDR2 as ANQGSEA. This CDR3 spans 14 amino acids. With 4 bases removed from V and 2 bases from J, the gap between germline ends came to 11 bases.

This clone was counted once. The V gene is TRBV10-1, the J gene TRBJ2-6, with a tentative D call TRBD2 (5 bases). The V end was cut by 0 bases, the J end by 3 bases, with 15 bases between. This CDR3 contains 18 residues. CDR1 is WNHNN and CDR2 is SYGVQD in the germline V gene (reference sequence). The CDR3 protein is CASSESKGTGYGANVLTF. CDR3 DNA: TGCGCCAGCAGTGAGTCCAAGGGAACGGGGTATGGGGCCAACGTCCTGACTTTC.

The V call is TRBV6-4, the J call TRBJ1-1, with 7 bases matching TRBD1. CDR1 and CDR2 (germline): MRHNA, SNTAGT. With 6 bases clipped from V and 8 bases from J, the junction kept 9 bases outside the gene matches. The CDR3 totals 13 residues. DNA for the CDR3: TGTGCCAGCAGGTCTCAGGGGGAAGGGGAAGCTTTCTTT. This codes for CASRSQGEGEAFF.

The chain recombines TRBV2 with TRBJ1-6; tentative D call: TRBD1 (5 bases). The CDR3 spans 14 residues. Trimming removed 11 bases from V and 4 bases from J, with 15 bases in between. CDR1 is SNHLY and CDR2 is FYNNEI in the germline V gene. The CDR3 region is CAGGTESYNSPLHF. The CDR3 nucleotides are TGTGCCGGCGGGACTGAGAGTTATAATTCACCCCTCCACTTT.

The chain employs TRBV5-6 and TRBJ1-2; D unresolved. The germline V gene encodes CDR1 SGHDT and CDR2 YYEEEE. The CDR3 contains 13 residues. V shed 4 bases and J shed 8 bases, with 15 bases lying between them. CDR3 protein: CASSLRAPGGYTF. The DNA of the CDR3 is TGTGCCAGCAGCCTCCGGGCGCCGGGGGGCTACACCTTC.

The chain is built from TRBV5-4 and TRBJ2-3; possibly TRBD1 for D (5 bases). V lost 0 bases and J lost 4, with 12 bases in between. Germline CDR1 is SGHNT and CDR2 is YYREEE (reference sequence). The CDR3 runs to 15 residues. The CDR3: CASSLVGQGADTQYF. DNA for the CDR3: TGTGCCAGCAGCTTGGTCGGGCAGGGCGCAGATACGCAGTATTTT.

This clone was recorded only once. The chain couples TRBV18 to TRBJ1-5; maybe TRBD1 (6 bases). The V end was cut by 3 bases, the J end by 6 bases, with 24 bases between. This CDR3 is 18 amino acids long. In germline, CDR1 is KGHSH, CDR2 LQKENI. In nucleotides, the CDR3 is TGTGCCAGCTCACCCATCTACAGGGTGGGTAGAGGTGGTCAGCCCCAGCATTTT. Residues: CASSPIYRVGRGGQPQHF.

The gene calls are TRBV28 and TRBJ1-1, with D possibly TRBD1 on 6 matching bases. Trimming shortened V by 6 bases and J by 5 bases, and 16 bases separated the two germline ends. The CDR3 length is 14 residues. The germline gives CDR1 MDHEN, CDR2 SYDVKM. The CDR3 loop is CASSPTGMRTEAFF. CDR3 nucleotides: TGTGCCAGCAGCCCTACAGGGATGAGGACTGAAGCTTTCTTT.